Below are 22 T cell receptor beta chains sequenced from a single sample in a study of shared clonotypes between healthy human individuals. Repertoires were generated with immunoSEQ multiplex PCR, while TCRdb's copy carries only in-frame clones and drops some. Here the sample spans some 1,400,000 clones, around 97% being singletons. The sequenced material came from naive CD4+ T cells sorted from blood. Documented subset: CD45RA+ positively selected. The receptors here all came from a man aged 30 to 39 in good health.

This clone was seen just once. The chain employs TRBV18 and TRBJ2-2, with 8 bases lining up with TRBD2. V dropped 3 bases and J dropped 6; count of bases not matched to a gene: 6. The CDR3 totals 15 residues. The germline V gene has CDR1 KGHSH and CDR2 LQKENI. CDR3 in DNA: TGTGCCAGCTCACCGTCGAGGACTAGCCCCGGGGAGCTGTTTTTT. Its translation is CASSPSRTSPGELFF.

The chain joins TRBV30 to TRBJ1-2, with D uncertain. Trimming stripped 2 bases from V and 7 bases from J, with 11 bases between. This CDR3 comprises 12 residues. CDR1 GTSNPN and CDR2 SVGIG come from the germline V gene (reference sequence). CDR3 protein: CAWSPERSGYTF. The CDR3, as DNA: TGTGCCTGGAGTCCTGAGCGGAGTGGCTACACCTTC.

This clone was picked up one time. The chain carries TRBV10-1 and TRBJ1-4; D gene uncertain. The CDR3 runs 14 residues. Germline V gene data show CDR1 as WNHNN and CDR2 as SYGVQD (reference sequence). With 5 bases removed from V and 2 bases from J, the gap between germline ends came to 9 bases. The CDR3 loop reads CASSTVGTNEKLFF. CDR3 coding DNA: TGCGCCAGCAGTACCGTGGGGACTAATGAAAAACTGTTTTTT.

For this clone: Other nucleotide sequences from this sample produce the same CDR3. This rearrangement joins TRBV19 to TRBJ1-2; D ambiguous. Germline V lookup: CDR1 LNHDA, CDR2 SQIVND (reference sequence). The ends were cut back, 1 base at V and 2 bases at J, with 5 bases in the middle. The length of the CDR3 is 13 residues. This CDR3 reads CASSIGGNYGYTF. CDR3 in DNA: TGTGCCAGTAGTATAGGCGGAAACTATGGCTACACCTTC.

The genes are TRBV6-1 and TRBJ1-5; D remains ambiguous. CDR1 is MNHNS and CDR2 is SASEGT in the germline V gene. V lost 2 bases and J 4 bases, leaving 9 bases between the germline ends. The CDR3 is made up of 14 amino acids. Here the CDR3 reads CASSESAPNQPQHF. CDR3 bases: TGTGCCAGCAGTGAATCGGCCCCAAATCAGCCCCAGCATTTT.

This chain connects TRBV6-5 to TRBJ2-7, with D possibly matching TRBD1 (5 bases). Germline V gene data show CDR1 as MNHEY and CDR2 as SVGAGI. The germline V and J ends were trimmed by 6 bases and 3 bases, with 15 bases remaining between them. The CDR3 sequence is 14 residues long. The CDR3 coding sequence is TGTGCCAGCAGACCTCAGGGTGGAAGCTACGAGCAGTACTTC. It is translated as CASRPQGGSYEQYF.

The CDR3 sequence: CASRAGPPTETQYF. The CDR3 bases are TGTGCCAGCAGGGCGGGACCTCCCACAGAGACCCAGTACTTC. The V call is TRBV6-5, the J call TRBJ2-5; D perhaps matches TRBD2 (6 bases). Trimming removed 6 bases at V and 4 bases at J, with 15 bases between. CDR3 length: 14 residues. The germline gives CDR1 MNHEY, CDR2 SVGAGI.

This clone was counted only a few times. The rearrangement uses TRBV10-1 and TRBJ2-5; tentatively, D is TRBD2 (5 bases). The CDR3 runs to 13 residues. Germline CDR1 and CDR2: WNHNN and SYGVQD (reference sequence). V lost 6 bases and J lost 2, with 10 bases in between. CDR3 in amino acids: CASSGLRQETQYF. The CDR3 coding sequence is TGCGCCAGCAGCGGACTGCGACAAGAGACCCAGTACTTC.

V and J are TRBV7-2 and TRBJ1-5; TRBD1 matches at 9 bases. The CDR3 loop spans 15 amino acids. V dropped 2 bases and J dropped 6; count of bases not matched to a gene: 5. Germline V lookup: CDR1 SGHTA, CDR2 FQGNSA. CDR3 nucleotides: TGTGCCAGCAGCTTAAGACCGGGACAGGGTCAGCCCCAGCATTTT. It codes for CASSLRPGQGQPQHF.

J is TRBJ1-5 and V is TRBV15, with D perhaps matching TRBD1 (6 bases). Germline-derived CDR1 and CDR2 are LNHNV and YYDKDF (reference sequence). This CDR3 is built from 15 residues. V was trimmed by 3 bases and J by 5 bases, leaving 14 bases between them. The CDR3 DNA follows: TGTGCCACCAGCAGGGGCAGGGGAGGTGATCAGCCCCAGCATTTT. It yields the protein CATSRGRGGDQPQHF. Filled out from reference TRBV15 and TRBJ1-5, the complete variable domain reads DAMVIQNPRYQVTQFGKPVTLSCSQTLNHNVMYWYQQKSSQAPKLLFHYYDKDFNNEADTPDNFQSRRPNTSFCFLDIRSPGLGDTAMYLCATSRGRGGDQPQHFGDGTRLSIL.

The CDR3 protein is CASSVVRGWEAFF. The CDR3 nucleotides read TGTGCCAGCAGCGTCGTCAGGGGTTGGGAGGCTTTCTTT. V gene TRBV7-2 combines with J gene TRBJ1-1; the D gene is possibly TRBD1 (6 bases). Looked up from germline, CDR1 is SGHTA and CDR2 is FQGNSA. This CDR3 spans 13 amino acids. V lost 5 bases, J lost 11 bases, and 18 bases lay in between.

The V gene is TRBV7-6, the J gene TRBJ1-2; no definite D call. The CDR3 length is 13 residues. V lost 4 bases and J lost 6, with 12 bases in between. The germline gives CDR1 SGHVS, CDR2 FNYEAQ. The DNA for the CDR3 is TGTGCCAGCAGCTCGGACCTCAAGAATGGCTACACCTTC. The encoded protein is CASSSDLKNGYTF.

The CDR3 protein is CASSLPAGRNIQYF. The CDR3 nucleotides read TGTGCCAGCAGCTTACCGGCAGGTCGCAACATTCAGTACTTC. The V call is TRBV7-2, the J call TRBJ2-4, with D uncertain. Germline V gene sequence: CDR1 SGHTA, CDR2 FQGNSA. Trimming pared 2 bases from V and 7 bases from J, leaving 12 bases between. CDR3 length: 14 amino acids.

The rearrangement links TRBV2 to TRBJ1-5; no clear D. The CDR3 runs 15 residues. V was shortened by 6 bases and J by 3 bases, with 15 bases between the two germline ends. From germline, CDR1 is SNHLY and CDR2 FYNNEI. DNA for the CDR3: TGTGCCAGCAGCCCACGGACGGGCCCCAATCAGCCCCAGCATTTT. This sequence encodes CASSPRTGPNQPQHF.

The CDR3 spells CAWSAGTAGYEQYF. CDR3 nucleotides: TGTGCCTGGAGCGCCGGGACAGCGGGCTACGAGCAGTACTTC. The V call is TRBV30, the J call TRBJ2-7; tentative D call: TRBD1 (7 bases). The V gene lost 3 bases and the J gene lost 3 bases, with 15 bases spanning the gap. This CDR3 has 14 residues. From germline, CDR1 is GTSNPN and CDR2 SVGIG (reference sequence).

The chain is built from TRBV5-6 and TRBJ2-7, with 9 nucleotides matching TRBD2. The CDR3 spans 13 residues. Germline V gives CDR1 SGHDT, CDR2 YYEEEE. The V segment lost 6 bases and the J segment 5 bases; nucleotides outside the gene matches: 6. The CDR3 bases are TGTGCCAGCACCGTTAGCGGGAGAGACGAGCAGTACTTC. Translation: CASTVSGRDEQYF.

The chain recombines TRBV9 with TRBJ2-7; possible D gene TRBD2, 7 bases. Trimming took off 7 bases at V and 4 bases at J, with 18 bases between the two ends. The CDR3 length is 14 residues. From germline, CDR1 is SGDLS and CDR2 YYNGEE. The CDR3 spells CASARGAYGYEQYF. CDR3 bases: TGTGCCAGCGCTCGGGGGGCGTACGGGTACGAGCAGTACTTC.

The chain carries TRBV11-3 and TRBJ2-7, with 9 bases that match TRBD1. Trimming cost V 5 bases and J 5 bases; bases outside gene matches: 7. CDR3 size: 14 residues. Germline CDR1 and CDR2: SGHNT and YENEEA. The CDR3 DNA reads TGTGCCAGCAGCCCCCCGGACAGGGGTGACGAGCAGTACTTC. It yields the protein CASSPPDRGDEQYF.

The chain has TRBV23-1 and TRBJ1-5; no firm D call. TRBV23-1 counts as an open reading frame of uncertain function. V lost 4 bases to trimming and J lost 0 bases, with 16 bases between them. The CDR3 spans 17 residues. The CDR3: CASSPPWGGVSNQPQHF. The CDR3 coding sequence is TGCGCCAGCAGTCCCCCCTGGGGAGGAGTTAGCAATCAGCCCCAGCATTTT.

The count of this clone is one. J is TRBJ2-7 and V is TRBV5-6; 9 bases match TRBD1. With V trimmed by 0 bases and J by 3 bases, 7 bases remained unmatched. Germline V CDR1 and CDR2: SGHDT, YYEEEE. The CDR3 is made up of 16 amino acids. CDR3 in DNA: TGTGCCAGCAGCTTGGTTGGGACAGGGATCTACTACGAGCAGTACTTC. This codes for CASSLVGTGIYYEQYF.

The J gene is TRBJ1-1, the V gene TRBV30; the D is unclear. The CDR3 covers 12 residues. The V gene lost 4 bases and the J gene lost 8 bases, with 14 bases spanning the gap. Per the germline V gene, CDR1 is GTSNPN and CDR2 is SVGIG (reference sequence). The CDR3 loop reads CAWNPTVVEAFF. The CDR3 DNA is TGTGCCTGGAACCCTACGGTCGTGGAAGCTTTCTTT.

The rearrangement joins TRBV7-9 to TRBJ2-7; 10 bases match TRBD1. Germline CDR1 is SEHNR and CDR2 is FQNEAQ (reference sequence). V lost 10 bases, J lost 7 bases, and 7 bases stayed unmatched. The CDR3 sequence is 12 residues long. CDR3 sequence reads: CATRQGAGEQYF. The CDR3 DNA reads as TGTGCCACAAGACAGGGGGCTGGAGAGCAGTACTTC.